Many counts were recorded for the clone carrying this T cell receptor beta chain. Its antigen remains unknown. TCRdb redid the calling of the 5' RACE reads with MiXCR, one entry per CDR3 protein. This table holds around 120,000 distinct CDR3 sequences, more than 5.5% found once. The germline gives CDR1 GTSNPN, CDR2 SVGIG (reference sequence). Trimming cost V 4 bases and J 1 base, with 10 bases left between them. CDR3 length: 13 residues. This record belongs to a study of T cells after yellow fever vaccination. Study-level results: Most clones from primary vaccination resurfaced after the booster (96% CD4, 88% CD8). CD4 and CD8 compartments shared a small share of clonotypes, likely from convergent recombination.

This sequence joins TRBV30 and TRBJ2-5; possibly TRBD1 or TRBD2 for D (5 bases each). This receptor was identified in a man younger than 35 who received the YFV17D yellow fever vaccine. This sample comprised CD4+ T cells sorted from PBMCs, obtained approximately 40 days after the first yellow fever vaccination. The CDR3 bases are TGTGCCTGGAATCGGGGCCCCCAAGAGACCCAGTACTTC. This gives the protein CAWNRGPQETQYF.